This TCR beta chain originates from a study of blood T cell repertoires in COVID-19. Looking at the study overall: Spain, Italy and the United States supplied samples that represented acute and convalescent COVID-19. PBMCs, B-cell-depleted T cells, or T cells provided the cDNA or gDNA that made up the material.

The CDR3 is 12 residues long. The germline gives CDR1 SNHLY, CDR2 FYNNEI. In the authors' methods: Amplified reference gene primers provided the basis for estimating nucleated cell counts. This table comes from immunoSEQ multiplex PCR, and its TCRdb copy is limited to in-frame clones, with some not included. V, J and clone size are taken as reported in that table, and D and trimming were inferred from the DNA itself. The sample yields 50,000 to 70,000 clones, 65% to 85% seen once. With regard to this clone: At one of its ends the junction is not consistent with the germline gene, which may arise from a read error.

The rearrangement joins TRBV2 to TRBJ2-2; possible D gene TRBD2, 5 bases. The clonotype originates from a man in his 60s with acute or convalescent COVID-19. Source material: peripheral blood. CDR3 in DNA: TGTGCCAGCAGTGAATACGAGACGGAGGTGTTTTTT. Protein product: CASSEYETEVFF. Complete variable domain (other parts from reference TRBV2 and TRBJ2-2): EPEVTQTPSHQVTQMGQEVILRCVPISNHLYFYWYRQILGQKVEFLVSFYNNEISEKSEIFDDQFSVERPDGSNFTLKIRSTKLEDSAMYFCASSEYETEVFFGEGSRLTVL.